The 24 T cell receptor beta chains below were found in one sample sequenced in a study of response to subunit inactivated influenza vaccine. From the RT-PCR reads, TCRdb called clonotypes with MiXCR, one entry per CDR3 protein. The profile covers under 750,000 distinct CDR3 sequences, with 10% to 15% appearing a single time and more than 8.5% taken by the ten largest. The material sequenced was PBMCs from blood, taken on the day of vaccination. These receptors were obtained from a man in his fifties or sixties who received an inactivated influenza vaccine.

V gene TRBV27 combines with J gene TRBJ1-2; D ambiguous. V lost 3 bases to trimming and J lost 2 bases, with 10 bases between them. CDR3 size: 14 residues. The germline CDR1 and CDR2 sequences are MNHEY and SMNVEV (reference sequence). The CDR3 nucleotides are TGTGCCAGCAGTTTTTCTACACCGAACTATGGCTACACCTTC. Protein sequence: CASSFSTPNYGYTF.

This clonotype appeared a few times. The rearrangement links TRBV7-9 to TRBJ1-5, with D perhaps TRBD1 (6 bases). With 5 bases removed from V and 6 bases from J, the gap between germline ends came to 14 bases. Germline CDR1 and CDR2: SEHNR and FQNEAQ (reference sequence). This CDR3 has 14 residues. CDR3 sequence reads: CASSKGGLGQPQHF. The CDR3 nucleotides read TGTGCCAGCAGCAAGGGGGGGTTGGGTCAGCCCCAGCATTTT.

This clonotype was detected a few times. This chain joins TRBV5-5 and TRBJ2-7; perhaps D is TRBD1 or TRBD2 (5 bases each). The germline V and J ends were trimmed by 4 bases and 4 bases, with 15 bases remaining between them. Looked up from germline, CDR1 is SGHKS and CDR2 is YYEKEE (reference sequence). The CDR3 runs to 14 residues. For the CDR3, the DNA is TGTGCCAGCAGCCCCGGGGCAGCTAGATACGAGCAGTACTTC. Its protein product is CASSPGAARYEQYF.

In its sample, this clonotype was seen a few times. The chain has TRBV12-3 or TRBV12-4 and TRBJ1-5; no clear D gene. V gave up 2 bases and J gave up 7 bases, with 12 bases separating them. This CDR3 is built from 14 residues. The CDR3 protein is CASSLTKGGQPQHF. CDR3 nucleotide sequence: TGTGCCAGCAGTTTAACTAAGGGCGGCCAGCCCCAGCATTTT.

CDR3 bases: TGTGCCTGGAGTAGGGGGGGACAGCAAGAGACCCAGTACTTC. This codes for CAWSRGGQQETQYF. The chain carries TRBV30 and TRBJ2-5, with D tentatively TRBD1 or TRBD2 (7 bases each). V lost 2 bases and J 2 bases, leaving 12 bases between the germline ends. CDR1 is GTSNPN and CDR2 is SVGIG in the germline V gene (reference sequence). This CDR3 is 14 amino acids long.

This clonotype was seen many times. The gene calls are TRBV6-5 and TRBJ2-3; TRBD2 aligns across 7 bases. Germline V gene lookup returns CDR1 MNHEY and CDR2 SVGAGI. J was trimmed by 3 bases and V by 3 bases; bases with no gene match: 6. This CDR3 spans 15 amino acids. The CDR3 nucleotides read TGTGCCAGCAGTTATACGGCGGGAGTGACAGATACGCAGTATTTT. Translated, it gives CASSYTAGVTDTQYF.

There are many counts of this clonotype. The J gene is TRBJ1-2, the V gene TRBV5-1, with 10 bases that match TRBD1. Trimming at V came to 5 bases and at J to 4 bases, leaving 5 bases not matched to a gene. This CDR3 comprises 14 residues. Germline CDR1 and CDR2: SGHRS and YFSETQ. CDR3 coding DNA: TGCGCCAGCAGTTTTGGACAGGGGGGCTATGGCTACACCTTC. Translated, it gives CASSFGQGGYGYTF.

This sequence joins TRBV27 and TRBJ1-5, with TRBD1 matching 7 bases. The CDR3 is 14 residues long. The trim removed 6 bases at V and 6 bases at J, leaving 8 bases unmatched. Germline V lookup: CDR1 MNHEY, CDR2 SMNVEV (reference sequence). CDR3 bases: TGTGCCAGCAGGCCGACAGGGTCGGGTCAGCCCCAGCATTTT. Translation: CASRPTGSGQPQHF.

This clonotype came up a few times. V is TRBV5-1 and J is TRBJ2-1; D may be TRBD1 or TRBD2 (5 bases each). This CDR3 is built from 15 residues. Germline V lookup: CDR1 SGHRS, CDR2 YFSETQ. V dropped 7 bases and J dropped 0 bases, with 14 bases sitting between them. CDR3 in DNA: TGCGCCAGCTTTCCGGGACGGAGCTCCTACAATGAGCAGTTCTTC. Translating it yields CASFPGRSSYNEQFF.

As for this clonotype: One end of the junction does not line up with germline, which may come from a read error. CDR3 in amino acids: CASSQEVRGYGANILTF. CDR3 DNA: TGCGCCAGCAGCCAAGAAGTCAGGGGATATGGGGCCAACATCCTGACTTTC. This chain uses TRBV4-3 with TRBJ2-6; a possible D gene is TRBD1 (6 bases). The CDR3 has 17 residues. Germline V gives CDR1 LGHNA, CDR2 YSLEER.

This clonotype has a handful of counts. The CDR3 DNA follows: TGTGCCACCAGCACGCGGGCGGGACAGGGATCCTACGAGCAGTACTTC. This gives the protein CATSTRAGQGSYEQYF. The chain combines TRBV15 with TRBJ2-7; 9 bases match TRBD1. The length of the CDR3 is 16 residues. V gave up 4 bases and J gave up 1 base; unmatched junction bases: 8. Germline values: CDR1 LNHNV, CDR2 YYDKDF (reference sequence).

This clonotype showed up just a few times. The rearrangement links TRBV12-3 or TRBV12-4 to TRBJ2-1; D call uncertain. V shed 4 bases and J shed 2 bases, with 9 bases lying between them. This CDR3 comprises 14 residues. This CDR3 is CASSSMRTYNEQFF. The CDR3 nucleotides are TGTGCCAGCAGTTCGATGAGGACCTACAATGAGCAGTTCTTC.

This clonotype was seen only a few times. V gene TRBV5-1 combines with J gene TRBJ2-1; weak D call: TRBD2 (6 bases). The V end lost 6 bases, the J end lost 7 bases, and 23 bases lay between the germline ends. The CDR3 has 16 amino acids. Germline V lookup: CDR1 SGHRS, CDR2 YFSETQ. The CDR3 loop reads CASTYIFGRERNEQFF. The CDR3 DNA sequence: TGCGCCAGCACCTATATCTTTGGACGGGAGAGGAATGAGCAGTTCTTC.

The V gene is TRBV7-9, the J gene TRBJ1-4; D gene ambiguous. Germline values: CDR1 SEHNR, CDR2 FQNEAQ (reference sequence). Trimming removed 7 bases from V and 6 bases from J, with 9 bases in between. The CDR3 length is 12 residues. Written as DNA, the CDR3 is TGTGCCAGCACCCCTTCCCATGAAAAACTGTTTTTT. It specifies CASTPSHEKLFF.

This clonotype has a handful of counts. This chain joins TRBV29-1 and TRBJ2-5, with 7 positions matching TRBD1. With 0 bases clipped from V and 6 bases from J, the junction kept 13 bases outside the gene matches. CDR1 and CDR2 from the germline V gene are SQVTM and ANQGSEA. CDR3 length: 16 amino acids. CDR3 DNA sequence: TGCAGCGTTGAAGATCGACAGGGAGCTTTGGGAAAGACCCAGTACTTC. Translating it yields CSVEDRQGALGKTQYF.

The chain uses TRBV28 and TRBJ2-1; perhaps TRBD2 as D (5 bases). CDR1 is MDHEN, CDR2 SYDVKM, per germline. The CDR3 has 19 residues. The germline V and J ends were trimmed by 0 bases and 5 bases, with 23 bases remaining between them. CDR3 DNA sequence: TGTGCCAGCAGTTTATGGCCCCTCGGCGGGCCGAGATTGAACAATGAGCAGTTCTTC. Translating it yields CASSLWPLGGPRLNNEQFF. Supplemented by reference TRBV28 and TRBJ2-1, the full variable domain reads DVKVTQSSRYLVKRTGEKVFLECVQDMDHENMFWYRQDPGLGLRLIYFSYDVKMKEKGDIPEGYSVSREKKERFSLILESASTNQTSMYLCASSLWPLGGPRLNNEQFFGPGTRLTVL.

Only a few counts were recorded for this clonotype. The V and J genes are TRBV4-2 and TRBJ1-2; no definite D call. Between the trimmed V and J ends, which lost 4 bases and 3 bases, there was a span of 9 bases. Germline CDR1 LGHNA, CDR2 YNFKEQ. This CDR3 region has 13 residues. The CDR3 DNA reads TGTGCCAGCAGCCGTCCTATGGACTATGGCTACACCTTC. Amino acids: CASSRPMDYGYTF.

This clonotype was detected ten times or more. The chain joins TRBV12-3 or TRBV12-4 to TRBJ2-5; D assignment may be TRBD1 or TRBD2 (6 bases each). The V end was cut by 3 bases, the J end by 5 bases, with 10 bases between. The CDR3 runs to 13 residues. The CDR3 DNA reads TGTGCCAGCAGTTTCGGGGGCGCGGAGACCCAGTACTTC. Amino acid sequence: CASSFGGAETQYF.

V is TRBV20-1 and J is TRBJ1-2; no firm D call. CDR1 is DFQATT and CDR2 is SNEGSKA in the germline V gene (reference sequence). Trimming left V 0 bases short and J 0 bases short, with 14 bases between. The length of the CDR3 is 16 residues. In DNA, the CDR3 is TGCAGTGCTAGAGACCGATTACAGCTTGCTAACTATGGCTACACCTTC. Its protein is CSARDRLQLANYGYTF.

This clonotype was counted a few times. The V and J genes are TRBV9 and TRBJ2-2, with 8 bases fitting TRBD2. CDR3 length: 15 amino acids. Per germline, CDR1 SGDLS and CDR2 YYNGEE. With V trimmed by 3 bases and J by 6 bases, 7 bases remained unmatched. The DNA of the CDR3 is TGTGCCAGCAGCGCCAATAGCGGGGTCCCCGGGGAGCTGTTTTTT. It specifies CASSANSGVPGELFF.

This clonotype showed up many times. The chain combines TRBV12-3 or TRBV12-4 with TRBJ1-3; 7 bases are a match to TRBD1. The CDR3 is 14 residues long. V shed 6 bases, J shed 3 bases, and the junction held 5 bases outside the gene matches. In DNA, the CDR3 is TGTGCCAGCAGCCTTAGGGACAGTGGAAACACCATATATTTT. Encoded protein: CASSLRDSGNTIYF.

The rearrangement joins TRBV18 to TRBJ2-1; unclear D gene. CDR1 is KGHSH, CDR2 LQKENI, per germline. The CDR3 length is 13 residues. V lost 0 bases and J 7 bases, leaving 7 bases between the germline ends. CDR3 nucleotides: TGTGCCAGCTCACCACCGAACATGAATGAGCAGTTCTTC. It translates to CASSPPNMNEQFF.

At least ten counts were recorded for this clonotype. The chain has TRBV10-3 and TRBJ2-5, with D perhaps assigned TRBD1 or TRBD2 (5 bases each). CDR1 and CDR2 (germline): ENHRY, SYGVKD. The CDR3 has 12 amino acids. V was trimmed by 9 bases and J by 4 bases, leaving 12 bases between them. The CDR3 DNA follows: TGTGCCATTAGGGACCAGAGAGAGACCCAGTACTTC. Protein: CAIRDQRETQYF.

This clonotype was picked up a small number of times. The chain is built from TRBV27 and TRBJ2-1; 11 nucleotides match TRBD2. Germline loops: CDR1 MNHEY, CDR2 SMNVEV (reference sequence). The V and J ends lost 5 bases and 4 bases, in that order; junction bases with no gene match: 7. The CDR3 length is 16 residues. CDR3 residues: CASSHLTSGIYNEQFF. The CDR3 coding sequence is TGTGCCAGCAGTCACCTGACTAGCGGGATTTACAATGAGCAGTTCTTC.